Listed here is a single TCR beta chain. The CDR3 length is 14 residues. The V segment lost 5 bases and the J segment 5 bases; nucleotides outside the gene matches: 6. The V gene's germline CDR1 is SGHDT and CDR2 YYEEEE. TCRdb's copy holds only in-frame clones and misses some; the assay was immunoSEQ multiplex PCR. The sample lists about 250,000 clones; 80% to 85% were seen once. This record belongs to a study of blood T cell repertoires in COVID-19. Each participant's cohort was designated according to participant-reported clinical history. Shortly before study entry, within 2 weeks, exposed participants had met a COVID-19 case.

The sequenced material came from PBMCs or T cells enriched from blood (not recorded which). The TCR sequence derives from a man aged 40-55 years who had been exposed to COVID-19. The genes are TRBV5-6 and TRBJ2-1; TRBD1 aligns across 8 bases. The CDR3 reads CASRTGEGHNEQFF. The CDR3 region has the DNA TGTGCCAGCAGGACAGGGGAAGGCCACAATGAGCAGTTCTTC.